This T cell receptor (beta chain) appears in the sequencing data of a study of blood T cell repertoires in COVID-19. Across the study: T cells, B-cell-depleted T cells, or PBMCs supplied cDNA or gDNA.

This clone came up once. Categorization into cohorts depended on clinical history that participants reported. Trimming cost V 0 bases and J 5 bases, with 11 bases left between them. The CDR3 is made up of 14 amino acids. Germline V gene lookup returns CDR1 SGDLS and CDR2 YYNGEE. In the authors' methods: Amplifying reference gene primers gave estimates of nucleated cell counts. The repertoire was sequenced with immunoSEQ multiplex PCR; TCRdb's copy has only in-frame clones and lacks some. V and J calls and clone size are as listed in that table; D and trimming were resolved from the DNA. The sample records some 200,000 clones, approximately 80% being singletons.

The chain links TRBV9 to TRBJ1-1, with D possibly TRBD1 on 5 matching bases. The specimen sequenced was PBMCs or T cells enriched from blood (not recorded which). The TCR comes from a woman in her 40s with acute COVID-19. The CDR3 bases are TGTGCCAGCAGCGTAGTCGGGGGGTATACTGAAGCTTTCTTT. It codes for CASSVVGGYTEAFF.